The clone carrying this T cell receptor (beta chain) was observed many times. The antigen is unknown. This specimen belongs to a study of molecular identifiers for immune sequencing clone quantification. Library preparation followed earlier protocols using designated TCR primers. MiXCR was run by TCRdb on the PCR reads, yielding one entry per CDR3 protein. In the table there are 35,000 to 40,000 distinct CDR3 sequences, under 20% of which are singletons. The study's findings and limits: Spiked TCR RNA from one Jurkat cell reportedly showed up when mixed among approximately 990,000 naive cells. Naive cells had under 1% of molecules in clones above 20 RNA copies, effectors over 98%.

The CDR3 runs 13 residues. Trimming removed 5 bases from V and 8 bases from J; junction bases left unmatched: 7. CDR1 SGHNT and CDR2 YYREEE come from the germline V gene (reference sequence). V is TRBV5-4 and J is TRBJ2-4, with 7 nucleotides matching TRBD2. The sample consisted of naive CD8+ T cells from blood, with Jurkat cell RNA spiked in. As to subset: FACS-sorted CD8+CD4-CCR7+CD45RA+ naive T cells. The clonotype originates from a human donor in good health. Some libraries in this study had Jurkat cell RNA spiked in. In DNA, the CDR3 is TGTGCCAGCAGGGAGCGGGGTAGCGACATTCAGTACTTC. Its translation: CASRERGSDIQYF.